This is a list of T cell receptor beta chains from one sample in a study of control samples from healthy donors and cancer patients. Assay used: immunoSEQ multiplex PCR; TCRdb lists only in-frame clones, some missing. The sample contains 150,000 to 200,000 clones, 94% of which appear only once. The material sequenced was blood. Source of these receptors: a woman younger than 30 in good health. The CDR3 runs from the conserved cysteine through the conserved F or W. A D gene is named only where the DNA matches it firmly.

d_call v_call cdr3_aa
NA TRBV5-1 CASSLRRNYGYTF
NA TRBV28 CASKGTPPAHEQYF
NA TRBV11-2 CASSSSPQSSYEQYF
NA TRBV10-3 CAISEARGDEQFF
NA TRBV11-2 CASSLAYRKTEAFF
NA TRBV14 CASSPRVGAGNTIYF
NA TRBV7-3 CASSLYPGPQETQYF
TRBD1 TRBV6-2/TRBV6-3 CASSYSSQGANNEQFF
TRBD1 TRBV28 CASSFPGQVNTEAFF
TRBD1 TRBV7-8 CASSSHKQGAGANVLTF
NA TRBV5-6 CASTLSRGEKLFF
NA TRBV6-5 CASSPTQRYNEQFF
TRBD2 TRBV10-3 CAISGPGSGRAIDTQYF
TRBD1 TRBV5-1 CASSLAGQGGQETQYF
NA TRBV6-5 CASRKEFNYGYTF
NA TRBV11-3 CASSLGGGQGTTEAFF
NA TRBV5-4 CASGGHGKETQYF
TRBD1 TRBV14 CASSSDREGGELFF
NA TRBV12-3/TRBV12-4 CASSLQETQYF
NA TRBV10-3 CAISEELLRGYTF
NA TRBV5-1 CASRQLNYGYTF
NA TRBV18 CASSPRAGNTGELFF
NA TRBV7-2 CASSLVRAGPDSPLHF
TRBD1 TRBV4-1 CASRDRVMRLGTGELFF
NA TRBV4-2 CASRYTDTPSGNTIYF
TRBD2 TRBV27 CASSSGGLGKNIQYF
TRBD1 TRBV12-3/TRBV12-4 CASSKTGFTEAFF
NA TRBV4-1 CASSQPGRRRVAEAFF
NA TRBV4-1 CASSQERGLGNEKLFF
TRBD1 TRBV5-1 CASSPGQLTDTQYF